This is a list of T cell receptor beta chains from one sample in a study of PD-1 blockade in classical Hodgkin lymphoma. Only in-frame clones appear in the TCRdb table, and some are missing; sequencing was by immunoSEQ multiplex PCR. The sample lists about 51,000 clones, over 70% occurring once. Sequenced here: peripheral blood mononuclear cells (PBMCs), sampled before the fourth cycle of nivolumab. The receptors come from a human donor with classical Hodgkin lymphoma. The CDR3 runs from the conserved cysteine through the conserved F or W. D genes are given only for firm matches. The size of a clone is reported for some rows only, either as once, few or many, or as a class for expanded clones.

j_call,cdr3_length,v_call,clone_size,d_call,cdr3_nt,cdr3_aa
TRBJ1-1,13,TRBV13,.,.,TGTGCCAGCAGCTTAGGGGGGTTAACTGAAGCTTTCTTT,CASSLGGLTEAFF
TRBJ1-2,11,TRBV20-1,once,.,TGCAGTGCTGGGGGTTCTGGTGGCTACACCTTC,CSAGGSGGYTF
TRBJ2-3,16,TRBV18,.,TRBD2,TGTGCCAGCTCACCACTAGCGGGACCCCCGGGCGATACGCAGTATTTT,CASSPLAGPPGDTQYF
TRBJ1-1,12,TRBV5-6,few,TRBD1,TGTGCCAGCAGTTCGGACAGGGTTGAAGCTTTCTTT,CASSSDRVEAFF
TRBJ2-7,15,TRBV7-9,once,TRBD2,TGTGCCAGCAGCCCACTAGCGGTGAGTGCCTACGAGCAGTACTTC,CASSPLAVSAYEQYF
TRBJ2-7,12,TRBV7-8,.,.,TGTGCCAGCAGCTTGAAAGGGGTCGAGCAGTACTTC,CASSLKGVEQYF
TRBJ2-1,15,TRBV19,.,TRBD2,TGTGCCAGTAGTATGGGCGGGGGGACTTTAGATGAGCAGTTCTTC,CASSMGGGTLDEQFF
TRBJ1-2,16,TRBV4-3,.,.,TGCGCCAGCAGCCACGAAATTACCGGGACATGGTATGGCTACACCTTC,CASSHEITGTWYGYTF
TRBJ2-7,17,TRBV27,.,TRBD2,TGTGCCAGCAGCCACGGACTTGGGGGGGGAGCCTCCTACGAGCAGTACTTC,CASSHGLGGGASYEQYF
TRBJ1-4,16,TRBV27,.,TRBD1,TGTGCCAGCAGTGGATTGGGGGGACAGGGACCTGAAAAACTGTTTTTT,CASSGLGGQGPEKLFF
TRBJ1-1,15,TRBV5-5,.,.,TGTGCCAGCAGCTTGTCCCCAGACAGATTACTTGAAGCTTTCTTT,CASSLSPDRLLEAFF
TRBJ2-7,16,TRBV5-1,.,.,TGCGCCAGCAGCTTGGGAACAGGGATCTACATCGGGGAGCAGTACTTC,CASSLGTGIYIGEQYF
TRBJ2-7,12,TRBV7-9,.,.,TGTGCCAGCAGCTTTGGAGATGGCGAGCAGTACTTC,CASSFGDGEQYF
TRBJ1-4,15,TRBV14,.,.,TGTGCCAGCAGCCAAGTGGCAGGTGGACGTGAAAAACTGTTTTTT,CASSQVAGGREKLFF
TRBJ2-1,14,TRBV7-3,.,.,TGTGCCAGCAGCCCGTGGGCTTCCTACAATGAGCAGTTCTTC,CASSPWASYNEQFF
TRBJ2-3,13,TRBV6-6,.,TRBD1,TGTGCCAGCAGTTACCGGGACAGAGATACGCAGTATTTT,CASSYRDRDTQYF
TRBJ2-1,14,TRBV7-2,.,.,TGTGCCAGCAGCACCCGAGGGGCAGCCAATGAGCAGTTCTTC,CASSTRGAANEQFF
TRBJ1-1,16,TRBV18,.,.,TGTGCCAGCTCACCACTTAATCCCAGGGGGAACACTGAAGCTTTCTTT,CASSPLNPRGNTEAFF
TRBJ2-3,16,TRBV7-9,.,.,TGTGCCAGCAGCTCGCCGGGACTTTCTAGCACAGATACGCAGTATTTT,CASSSPGLSSTDTQYF
TRBJ2-3,13,TRBV13,few,.,TGTGCCAGCAGCTTAGAAGCAGAAGATACGCAGTATTTT,CASSLEAEDTQYF
TRBJ1-1,16,TRBV9,.,.,TGTGCCAGCAGCGCCCAGTCGCGGGGTCTCTACACTGAAGCTTTCTTT,CASSAQSRGLYTEAFF
TRBJ1-1,11,TRBV21-1,.,.,TGTGCCAGCAGGGGCACCACTGAAGCTTTCTTT,CASRGTTEAFF
TRBJ2-7,12,TRBV28,.,.,TGTGCCAGCAGTGAAAGGGGTTACGAGCAGTACTTC,CASSERGYEQYF
TRBJ2-7,18,TRBV5-1,.,.,TGCGCCAGCAGCTTGGCACAGCCGACAGGGAGGGAGAGGTACGAGCAGTACTTC,CASSLAQPTGRERYEQYF
TRBJ2-7,15,TRBV5-6,.,TRBD2,TGTGCCAGCAGTTGGACTAGCGGGACCTCCTACGAGCAGTACTTC,CASSWTSGTSYEQYF
TRBJ1-2,12,TRBV28,.,TRBD1,TGTGCCATCGGGACAGGGCGGCATGGCTACACCTTC,CAIGTGRHGYTF
TRBJ1-1,13,TRBV6-5,.,.,TGTGCCAGCATCCTCGGGGACGGGGCTGAAGCTTTCTTT,CASILGDGAEAFF
TRBJ1-3,13,TRBV5-6,once,TRBD1,TGTGCCAGCAGCAGGACAGGGGGGAACACCATATATTTT,CASSRTGGNTIYF
TRBJ1-4,14,TRBV9,.,.,TGTGCCAGCAGCCTTAGCTCAACTAATGAAAAACTGTTTTTT,CASSLSSTNEKLFF
TRBJ2-3,16,TRBV7-2,once,TRBD2,TGTGCCAGCAGCGCCGGCCCGGGACTAGGGACAGATACGCAGTATTTT,CASSAGPGLGTDTQYF
TRBJ2-1,18,TRBV7-9,few,.,TGTGCCAGCAGTTTAGACCTTTTTCGCTCGAGCTCCTACAATGAGCAGTTCTTC,CASSLDLFRSSSYNEQFF
TRBJ1-1,12,TRBV16,many,.,TGTGCCAGCAGTTTAGGGAACACTGAAGCTTTCTTT,CASSLGNTEAFF
TRBJ2-1,16,TRBV13,.,.,TGTGCCAGCAGGCCGACGGGACTCTACACAGGGAATGAGCAGTTCTTC,CASRPTGLYTGNEQFF
TRBJ2-2,17,TRBV30,.,TRBD2,TGTGCCTGGAGTCCTTTCCTAGCGCAAGGGAGGGTCGGGGAGCTGTTTTTT,CAWSPFLAQGRVGELFF
TRBJ1-2,11,TRBV20-1,few,.,TGCAGCATTCCCGGGGTCTCTGGCTACACCTTC,CSIPGVSGYTF
TRBJ1-1,16,TRBV19,.,.,TGTGCCAGTAGTCCCCTCCACTCGTTGTTTAACACTGAAGCTTTCTTT,CASSPLHSLFNTEAFF
TRBJ2-7,15,TRBV10-3,.,.,TGTGCCATCAGTGGCATGACGGGGGCAGTGTACGAGCAGTACTTC,CAISGMTGAVYEQYF
TRBJ1-1,17,TRBV27,.,TRBD1,TGTGCCAGCAGTTCCACAACCGGGACAGGGATGAACACTGAAGCTTTCTTT,CASSSTTGTGMNTEAFF
TRBJ2-3,14,TRBV19,.,TRBD2,TGTGCCAGTAGTATAGCGGGGGGGACAGATACGCAGTATTTT,CASSIAGGTDTQYF
TRBJ2-7,15,TRBV5-6,.,.,TGTGCCAGCAGCTTAAGGGACGACCTCTCCTACGAGCAGTACTTC,CASSLRDDLSYEQYF
TRBJ1-5,17,TRBV7-4,.,TRBD1,TGTGCCAGCAGCAAAGTTGGACAGGGGTCGATCAATCAGCCCCAGCATTTT,CASSKVGQGSINQPQHF
TRBJ2-6,16,TRBV6-4,once,TRBD1,TGTGCCAGCAGCCCCCAAGGGGGCCTCTGGGCCAACGTCCTGACTTTC,CASSPQGGLWANVLTF
TRBJ2-1,14,TRBV5-6,.,.,TGTGCCAGCAGCGGGCCCTACACGGGTGGGGAGCAGTTCTTC,CASSGPYTGGEQFF
TRBJ1-3,15,TRBV7-2,.,.,TGTGCCAGCAGCGGGGGGACATTCCTTGGAAACACCATATATTTT,CASSGGTFLGNTIYF
TRBJ1-6,14,TRBV11-2,.,TRBD1,TGTGCCAGCAGCTTGGGGACAGGGCAATCACCCCTCCACTTT,CASSLGTGQSPLHF
TRBJ2-1,17,TRBV9,.,TRBD2,TGTGCCAGCAGCGTAACTAGCGGGAGGCTTTCCTACAATGAGCAGTTCTTC,CASSVTSGRLSYNEQFF
TRBJ1-1,14,TRBV7-9,once,TRBD1,TGTGCCAGCAGCTTAGAACAGGGGTCCACTGAAGCTTTCTTT,CASSLEQGSTEAFF
TRBJ1-2,14,TRBV28,.,TRBD1,TGTGCCAGCAGTCGACAGGGGGCGACGTTGGGCTACACCTTC,CASSRQGATLGYTF
TRBJ1-5,15,TRBV7-2,once,.,TGTGCCAGCAGCCCAGTTACGGCACTCAATCAGCCCCAGCATTTT,CASSPVTALNQPQHF
TRBJ2-7,15,TRBV6-5,.,TRBD2,TGTGCCAGCAGTTACTCGGTGGGACTAGCGGGCGAGCAGTACTTC,CASSYSVGLAGEQYF
TRBJ2-4,18,TRBV2,.,.,TGTGCCAGCAGTGATGGAGGGGGGAGACTACTAGCCAAAAACATTCAGTACTTC,CASSDGGGRLLAKNIQYF
TRBJ2-5,16,TRBV6-6,.,.,TGTGCCAGCAGTTACTCGAAGGGGGGAGCGCTAGAGACCCAGTACTTC,CASSYSKGGALETQYF
TRBJ2-1,17,TRBV11-3,.,TRBD2,TGTGCCAGCAGCCTAAGGACTAGCGGAGGCACCTACAATGAGCAGTTCTTC,CASSLRTSGGTYNEQFF
TRBJ1-1,13,TRBV10-1,.,TRBD1,TGCGCCAGCAGTGAGACAGGGGGCACTGAAGCTTTCTTT,CASSETGGTEAFF
TRBJ2-1,13,TRBV10-3,once,TRBD2,TGTGCCATCAAAGGCGGGGGGGCCAATGAGCAGTTCTTC,CAIKGGGANEQFF
TRBJ2-7,14,TRBV5-5,.,.,TGTGCCAGCAGCGAAGGACGGGGATCCTACGAGCAGTACTTC,CASSEGRGSYEQYF
TRBJ1-1,16,TRBV10-2,.,.,TGCGCCAGCAGTTACAACACCGGGACTAAGAACACTGAAGCTTTCTTT,CASSYNTGTKNTEAFF
TRBJ1-3,14,TRBV4-2,.,.,TGTGCCAGCAGCCAAGTTGTCGAAGGGAACACCATATATTTT,CASSQVVEGNTIYF
TRBJ2-2,17,TRBV4-3,.,.,TGCGCCAGCAGCCAAGATTATACCGGGTTGAACACCGGGGAGCTGTTTTTT,CASSQDYTGLNTGELFF
TRBJ1-5,17,TRBV19,once,TRBD1,TGTGCCAGTAGTCTCCGGGACAGGGGGCGCGGGAATCAGCCCCAGCATTTT,CASSLRDRGRGNQPQHF